These T cell receptor beta chains were read from a single sample in a study of beta chain features in type 1 diabetes. The method was immunoSEQ multiplex PCR; TCRdb's version includes in-frame clones alone and lacks a portion of them. The table records some 290,000 clones, less than 30% of them present only once. Sequenced: naive CD4+ T cells from blood. The receptors stem from a woman in her 30s with type 1 diabetes. CDR3s include the opening cysteine and the closing phenylalanine or tryptophan. Each record gives: V gene, clone size, D gene, J gene, CDR3 DNA, CDR3 protein. D genes are given only for firm matches. Not all rows give a size; the values are once, few, many and, for expanded clones, a class.

V: TRBV5-6
size: .
D: .
J: TRBJ2-1
DNA: TGTGCCAGCAGCTTTGGGGGAGGGGGTGAGCAGTTCTTC
CDR3: CASSFGGGGEQFF

V: TRBV6-6
size: few
D: .
J: TRBJ1-4
DNA: TGTGCCAGCAGTCAAGGACAGTCAACTAATGAAAAACTGTTTTTT
CDR3: CASSQGQSTNEKLFF

V: TRBV28
size: .
D: .
J: TRBJ2-7
DNA: TGTGCCAGCAAACGGGCAGGGCCCGAGCAGTACTTC
CDR3: CASKRAGPEQYF

V: TRBV25-1
size: .
D: TRBD1
J: TRBJ2-7
DNA: TGTGCCAGCAGTGAATCAGCATCCGGACAGGCTGAGTCCTACGAGCAGTACTTC
CDR3: CASSESASGQAESYEQYF

V: TRBV9
size: few
D: .
J: TRBJ1-3
DNA: TGTGCCAGCAGCCCCTACAGCTCCTCTGGAAACACCATATATTTT
CDR3: CASSPYSSSGNTIYF

V: TRBV19
size: .
D: TRBD1
J: TRBJ1-1
DNA: TGTGCCAGCTCGGACAGGGCGAACACTGAAGCTTTCTTT
CDR3: CASSDRANTEAFF

V: TRBV7-7
size: .
D: TRBD1
J: TRBJ1-4
DNA: TGTGCTAGCAGCGACTCCAGGGGGAGTAATGAAAAACTGTTTTTT
CDR3: CASSDSRGSNEKLFF

V: TRBV7-9
size: .
D: TRBD1
J: TRBJ1-2
DNA: TGTGCCAGCAGCCCGCGACAGGGCTATGGCTACACCTTC
CDR3: CASSPRQGYGYTF

V: TRBV7-3
size: .
D: TRBD2
J: TRBJ2-5
DNA: TGTGCCAGCAGCTTAAATGCGTTCATGGGGGGGATAGAGACCCAGTACTTC
CDR3: CASSLNAFMGGIETQYF

V: TRBV11-2
size: .
D: .
J: TRBJ2-7
DNA: TGTGCCAGCAGCCTCAGGCCCGAGAGCTCCTACGAGCAGTACTTC
CDR3: CASSLRPESSYEQYF

V: TRBV18
size: .
D: .
J: TRBJ1-1
DNA: TGTGCCAGCTCACCCAGCGGGGGGGCGTACACTGAAGCTTTCTTT
CDR3: CASSPSGGAYTEAFF